These 3 T cell receptor beta chains came from one sample sequenced in a study of lymphopenia after photon versus proton radiotherapy. Clones were sequenced by immunoSEQ multiplex PCR, and TCRdb holds only the in-frame ones, with some missing. The sample holds roughly 30,000 clones, roughly 87% seen once. The sample here was peripheral blood, taken from a patient treated with proton-based radiotherapy. All receptors derive from a woman in her sixties with cholangiocarcinoma. Some clones in this sample may be carry-over from other donors' samples.

The rearrangement links TRBV6-5 to TRBJ2-1; D is unresolved. From germline, CDR1 is MNHEY and CDR2 SVGAGI. The V end was cut by 2 bases, the J end by 7 bases, with 12 bases between. This CDR3 has 14 residues. The CDR3 nucleotides read TGTGCCAGCAGTTACGGCGACGGTGTGAATGAGCAGTTCTTC. This translates into CASSYGDGVNEQFF.

This chain connects TRBV4-1 to TRBJ2-7; tentatively, D is TRBD1 or TRBD2 (5 bases each). V gave up 6 bases and J gave up 3 bases, with 18 bases separating them. CDR1 is MGHRA, CDR2 YSYEKL, per germline. The CDR3 runs to 15 residues. This chain's CDR3 is CASRQVPDSGYEQYF. The CDR3 nucleotides are TGCGCCAGCAGACAGGTGCCGGACTCGGGCTACGAGCAGTACTTC.

The V gene is TRBV27, the J gene TRBJ2-3; the match to TRBD2 covers 10 bases. The CDR3 runs to 21 residues. Unmatched junction bases numbered 17, after V lost 2 bases and J lost 0 bases. Germline CDR1 and CDR2: MNHEY and SMNVEV (reference sequence). CDR3 loop: CASSLNWGATSGRSSTDTQYF. CDR3 coding DNA: TGTGCCAGCAGTTTAAATTGGGGGGCGACTAGCGGGCGTTCTAGCACAGATACGCAGTATTTT.